The rows below give T cell receptor beta chains drawn from one sample of a study of technical replicates of blood from a handful of donors. The table came from immunoSEQ multiplex PCR; TCRdb's copy has only in-frame clones and leaves some out. The profile covers 65,000 to 95,000 clones, with approximately 86% appearing a single time and approximately 5% taken by the ten largest. Material for sequencing was PBMCs. Receptors were obtained from a human donor in good health. Some clones in this sample may be carry-over from other donors' samples. The CDR3 runs from the conserved cysteine through the conserved F or W. D genes are given only for firm matches. Not every row has a clone size; where given, it reads once, few, many or a size class.

d_call j_call clone_size v_call cdr3_nt cdr3_aa
TRBD2 TRBJ2-1 . TRBV30 TGTGCCTGTATGACTAGCGGGGCCTACAATGAGCAGTTCTTC CACMTSGAYNEQFF
. TRBJ2-7 . TRBV10-1 TGCGCCAGCAGCTCAAGGGGGACAAGCGAGCAGTACTTC CASSSRGTSEQYF
. TRBJ1-3 once TRBV19 TGTGCCAGTAGTTCCCCCCGCGGGCGAGGAAACACCATATATTTT CASSSPRGRGNTIYF
. TRBJ2-7 . TRBV10-1 TGCGCCAGCAGGGGGAGCTCCTACGAGCAGTACTTC CASRGSSYEQYF
. TRBJ2-3 . TRBV7-2 TGTGCCAGCAGCTTTTCAGGCGAAGATACGCAGTATTTT CASSFSGEDTQYF
TRBD1 TRBJ1-1 . TRBV6-6 TGTGCCAGCAGTTACCAACAGGGGGCTGGGACTGAAGCTTTCTTT CASSYQQGAGTEAFF
TRBD2 TRBJ2-3 . TRBV5-1 TGCGCCAGCAGCTCCCAAGGAGGCGGGAGGGATACGCAGTATTTT CASSSQGGGRDTQYF
TRBD1 TRBJ2-7 . TRBV7-2 TGTGCCAGCAGCTCTCAGGGGGCGTTTTACGAGCAGTACTTC CASSSQGAFYEQYF
. TRBJ2-1 . TRBV2 TGTGCCAGCATTAGACAGGGAGCGGGCAATAGTGAGCAGTTCTTC CASIRQGAGNSEQFF
. TRBJ2-2 . TRBV6-4 TGTGCCAGCAGTGGTACAGGCTTGACCGGGGAGCTGTTTTTT CASSGTGLTGELFF
TRBD2 TRBJ2-2 . TRBV7-3 TGTGCCAGCAGCACTGGGACTAGCGGGGGAACCGGGGAGCTGTTTTTT CASSTGTSGGTGELFF
. TRBJ2-1 . TRBV29-1 TGCAGTTTTTTGACAGGCGGGCGGGTCAATGAGCAGTTCTTC CSFLTGGRVNEQFF
TRBD1 TRBJ1-6 few TRBV5-1 TGCGCCAGCAGCTTCACAGGGGTCGCTTCACCCCTCCACTTT CASSFTGVASPLHF
TRBD1 TRBJ2-6 . TRBV2 TGTGCCAGCAGTCGGACAGGGGGCTACGGGGCCAACGTCCTGACTTTC CASSRTGGYGANVLTF
. TRBJ1-2 . TRBV29-1 TGCAGCGTTGAAGATCCAGGCAGTGGCTACACCTTC CSVEDPGSGYTF
TRBD2 TRBJ2-7 few TRBV4-3 TGCGCCAGCAGCCAATGGGGGAGCGGGAGGGCTACTTACGAGCAGTACTTC CASSQWGSGRATYEQYF
TRBD1 TRBJ1-5 . TRBV30 TGTGCCTGGTCTACCGGACAGGGGAATTCGCCCCAGCATTTT CAWSTGQGNSPQHF
. TRBJ2-7 . TRBV5-5 TGTGCCAGCAGCTTCGAGTGGGACAACGCCGAGCAGTACTTC CASSFEWDNAEQYF
TRBD1 TRBJ1-2 . TRBV18 TGTGCCAGCTCACCACTCCTGGGACAGGGTTCGGATGGCTACACCTTC CASSPLLGQGSDGYTF
. TRBJ2-3 . TRBV15 TGTGCCACCAGCAGGAGGGCGGGACCTAGCACAGATACGCAGTATTTT CATSRRAGPSTDTQYF
TRBD1 TRBJ2-1 . TRBV9 TGTGCCAGCAGCGTAGCTTGGGACAGGGGAGTTTCCCACAATGAGCAGTTCTTC CASSVAWDRGVSHNEQFF
. TRBJ2-1 . TRBV2 TGTGCCAGCAGGCCGACTAATGAGCAGTTCTTC CASRPTNEQFF
TRBD2 TRBJ2-1 . TRBV4-2 TGTGCCAGCTACGGCGGGCGTTCGGGGACTAGCAGCAATGAGCAGTTCTTC CASYGGRSGTSSNEQFF
TRBD2 TRBJ2-1 . TRBV27 TGTGCCAGCAGTTTATACGCTAGCGGGAGCTACAATGAGCAGTTCTTC CASSLYASGSYNEQFF
TRBD1 TRBJ2-1 . TRBV7-3 TGTGCCAGCAGCTGCACACCGGGACAGGGTAGACGTGAGCAGTTCTTC CASSCTPGQGRREQFF
. TRBJ1-6 . TRBV2 TGTGCCAGCATTCCCGGGGTCCTAAATAATTCACCCCTCCACTTT CASIPGVLNNSPLHF
TRBD1 TRBJ1-2 . TRBV15 TGTGCCACCAGCAGAGACCTCGACAGGGCCGGTGGCTACACCTTC CATSRDLDRAGGYTF
. TRBJ1-1 . TRBV18 TGTGCCAGCTCGCTTATGGGGGGGGAGAGCACTGAAGCTTTCTTT CASSLMGGESTEAFF
. TRBJ2-7 once TRBV6-5 TGTGCCAGCAGTTACGGGCAGATATTCTCCTACGAGCAGTACTTC CASSYGQIFSYEQYF
. TRBJ2-3 few TRBV6-1 TGTGCCAGCAGTGCGGACGGGGGTGGTACAGATACGCAGTATTTT CASSADGGGTDTQYF
TRBD1 TRBJ2-2 . TRBV4-3 TGCGCCAGCAGCCCCACACAGGGGGCTGGGACCGGGGAGCTGTTTTTT CASSPTQGAGTGELFF
TRBD1 TRBJ1-5 once TRBV6-1 TGTGCCAGCAGTGAAGGACAGGGGTGGCGACAGCCCCAGCATTTT CASSEGQGWRQPQHF
TRBD2 TRBJ2-3 . TRBV27 TGTGCCAGCAGTTTACGGCCGGGGGGGACAGATACGCAGTATTTT CASSLRPGGTDTQYF
TRBD2 TRBJ2-1 few TRBV7-2 TGTGCCAGCAGCTTATTTCAGGGGACTAGCGCACCCAATGAGCAGTTCTTC CASSLFQGTSAPNEQFF
. TRBJ1-1 . TRBV9 TGTGCCAGCAGCGTAGGGGGGGAGGGAACTGAAGCTTTCTTT CASSVGGEGTEAFF
. TRBJ2-1 few TRBV25-1 TGTGCCAGCAGTGAGGGCTATGAGCAGTTCTTC CASSEGYEQFF
. TRBJ1-3 . TRBV10-3 TGTGCCACCAAAGTGGGGGCACTTGGAAACACCATATATTTT CATKVGALGNTIYF
. TRBJ2-7 . TRBV6-6 TGTGCCAGCAGTTACCTCGACGAGCAGTACTTC CASSYLDEQYF
. TRBJ2-3 . TRBV28 TGTGCCAGCAGTTCGATACAGGGAGATACGCAGTATTTT CASSSIQGDTQYF
. TRBJ1-1 few TRBV19 TGTGCCAGTACATGGGAGGGGCGGACTGAAGCTTTCTTT CASTWEGRTEAFF